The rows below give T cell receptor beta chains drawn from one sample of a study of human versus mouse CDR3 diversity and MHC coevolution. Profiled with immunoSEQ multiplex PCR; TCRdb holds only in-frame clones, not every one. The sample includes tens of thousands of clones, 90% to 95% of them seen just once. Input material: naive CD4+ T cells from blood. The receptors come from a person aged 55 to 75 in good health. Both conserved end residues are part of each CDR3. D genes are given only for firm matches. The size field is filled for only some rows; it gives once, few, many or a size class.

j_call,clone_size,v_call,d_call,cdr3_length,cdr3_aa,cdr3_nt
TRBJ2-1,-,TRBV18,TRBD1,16,CASSQRTGRPYNEQFF,TGTGCCAGCTCACAGAGGACAGGGAGGCCGTACAATGAGCAGTTCTTC
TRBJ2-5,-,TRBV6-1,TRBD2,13,CATSWAGEETQYF,TGTGCCACTTCGTGGGCGGGAGAGGAGACCCAGTACTTC
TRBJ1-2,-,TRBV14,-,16,CASSQGGNGRVYGYTF,TGTGCCAGCAGCCAAGGAGGTAACGGCAGAGTATATGGCTACACCTTC
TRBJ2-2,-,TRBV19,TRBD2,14,CASRSGRNTGELFF,TGTGCCAGTAGGAGCGGGAGGAACACCGGGGAGCTGTTTTTT
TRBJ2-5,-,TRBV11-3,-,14,CASCGSADQETQYF,TGTGCCAGCTGTGGTAGCGCAGACCAAGAGACCCAGTACTTC
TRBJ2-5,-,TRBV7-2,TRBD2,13,CASSTRLAGAQYF,TGTGCCAGCAGCACTAGACTAGCGGGCGCCCAGTACTTC
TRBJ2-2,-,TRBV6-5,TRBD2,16,CASSYGLAGETGELFF,TGTGCCAGCAGTTACGGCCTAGCGGGAGAAACCGGGGAGCTGTTTTTT
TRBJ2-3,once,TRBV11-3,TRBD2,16,CASSNGTRATTDTQYF,TGTGCCAGCAGCAACGGGACTAGGGCCACCACAGATACGCAGTATTTT
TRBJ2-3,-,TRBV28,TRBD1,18,CASSLLGQGSFVTDTQYF,TGTGCCAGCAGTTTATTGGGACAGGGTTCGTTCGTCACAGATACGCAGTATTTT
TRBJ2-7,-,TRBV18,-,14,CASSPETGTYEQYF,TGTGCCAGCTCACCAGAGACAGGCACCTACGAGCAGTACTTC
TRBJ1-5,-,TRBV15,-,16,CATSRGRGGGIQPQHF,TGCGCCACCAGCAGAGGGAGGGGTGGGGGGATTCAGCCCCAGCATTTT
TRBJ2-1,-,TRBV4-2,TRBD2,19,CASSQDLQPGLAGGYEQFF,TGTGCCAGCAGCCAAGATCTCCAACCGGGACTAGCGGGAGGCTATGAGCAGTTCTTC
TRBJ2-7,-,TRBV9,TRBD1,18,CASSVGTGIAVGFYEQYF,TGTGCCAGCAGCGTAGGGACAGGGATTGCCGTGGGGTTCTACGAGCAGTACTTC
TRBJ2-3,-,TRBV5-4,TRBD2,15,CAGTRGGGRADTQYF,TGTGCCGGCACCCGGGGGGGCGGGAGGGCCGATACGCAGTATTTT
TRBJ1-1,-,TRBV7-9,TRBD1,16,CASSPRDRASNTEAFF,TGTGCCAGCAGCCCACGGGACAGGGCTTCGAACACTGAAGCTTTCTTT
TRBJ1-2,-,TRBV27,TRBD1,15,CASSFQDRGRYGYTF,TGTGCCAGCAGTTTCCAGGACAGGGGTCGGTATGGCTACACCTTC
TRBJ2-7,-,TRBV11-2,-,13,CASSLDLARAQYF,TGTGCCAGCAGCTTAGATCTTGCCAGGGCGCAGTACTTC
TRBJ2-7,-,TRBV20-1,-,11,CSASVQYEQYF,TGCAGTGCTAGCGTACAATACGAGCAGTACTTC
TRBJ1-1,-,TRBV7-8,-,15,CASSLARGGTTEAFF,TGTGCCAGCAGCTTAGCACGGGGCGGGACCACTGAAGCTTTCTTT
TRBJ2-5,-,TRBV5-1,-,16,CASSLVGGTPQETQYF,TGCGCCAGCAGCTTGGTGGGGGGAACCCCCCAAGAGACCCAGTACTTC
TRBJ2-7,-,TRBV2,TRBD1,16,CASTPRRGGGSYEQYF,TGTGCCAGCACCCCCCGACGAGGGGGCGGCTCCTACGAGCAGTACTTC
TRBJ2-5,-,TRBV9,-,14,CASSVGTVQETQYF,TGTGCCAGCAGCGTAGGGACAGTCCAAGAGACCCAGTACTTC
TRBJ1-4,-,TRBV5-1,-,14,CASSLAREDEKLFF,TGCGCCAGCAGCTTGGCCAGGGAGGATGAAAAACTGTTTTTT
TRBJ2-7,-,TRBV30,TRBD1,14,CAWTPGQGPYEQYF,TGTGCCTGGACCCCGGGACAGGGACCCTACGAGCAGTACTTC
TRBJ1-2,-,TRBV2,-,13,CASSQNSYYGYTF,TGTGCCAGCAGCCAGAATTCGTACTATGGCTACACCTTC
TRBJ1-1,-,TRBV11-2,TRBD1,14,CASSNNRGDTEAFF,TGTGCCAGCAGCAACAACAGGGGGGACACTGAAGCTTTCTTT
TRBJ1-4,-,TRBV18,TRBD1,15,CASSRTGGSNEKLFF,TGTGCCAGCTCACGTACAGGGGGCTCTAATGAAAAACTGTTTTTT
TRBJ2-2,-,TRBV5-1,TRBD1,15,CASTETGGTGGELFF,TGCGCCAGCACCGAGACAGGGGGAACTGGCGGGGAGCTGTTTTTT
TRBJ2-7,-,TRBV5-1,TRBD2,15,CASSSYLAGAYEQYF,TGCGCCAGCAGCTCATACCTAGCGGGAGCCTACGAGCAGTACTTC
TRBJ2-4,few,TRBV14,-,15,CASSQEGIPGNIQYF,TGTGCCAGCAGCCAAGAGGGTATCCCGGGAAACATTCAGTACTTC
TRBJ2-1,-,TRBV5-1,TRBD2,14,CASSKTSGTNEQFF,TGCGCCAGCAGCAAAACTAGCGGGACCAATGAGCAGTTCTTC
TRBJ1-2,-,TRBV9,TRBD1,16,CASSVGTGGVNYGYTF,TGTGCCAGCAGCGTGGGGACAGGGGGAGTAAACTATGGCTACACCTTC
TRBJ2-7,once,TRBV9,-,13,CASSVEPLTEQYF,TGTGCCAGCAGCGTAGAGCCCCTAACCGAGCAGTACTTC
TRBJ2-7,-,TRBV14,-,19,CASSRRGLAGTRSSYEQYF,TGTGCCAGCAGCCGAAGGGGGCTAGCGGGTACCCGAAGCTCCTACGAGCAGTACTTC
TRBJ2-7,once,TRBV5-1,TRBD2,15,CASSLQREGPYEQYF,TGCGCCAGCAGCTTACAGCGGGAGGGGCCCTACGAGCAGTACTTC
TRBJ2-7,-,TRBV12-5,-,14,CASGPDSYSVEQYF,TGTGCTAGTGGACCAGACAGTTACTCCGTCGAGCAGTACTTC
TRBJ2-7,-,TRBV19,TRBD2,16,CASSTGASGSVYEQYF,TGTGCCAGTAGTACCGGGGCTAGCGGGAGCGTCTACGAGCAGTACTTC
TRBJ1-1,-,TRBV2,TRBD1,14,CASREGAANTEAFF,TGTGCCAGCAGGGAGGGGGCAGCGAACACTGAAGCTTTCTTT
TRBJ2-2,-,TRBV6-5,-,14,CASRVLSVAGELFF,TGTGCCAGCAGAGTCCTTAGCGTAGCCGGGGAGCTGTTTTTT
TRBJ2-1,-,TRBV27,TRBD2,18,CASTTLTSGQSSYNEQFF,TGTGCCAGCACCACCCTGACTAGCGGACAGAGCTCCTACAATGAGCAGTTCTTC
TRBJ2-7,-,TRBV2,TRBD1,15,CASSIGQGRFGEQYF,TGTGCCAGCAGTATCGGACAGGGGAGGTTCGGCGAGCAGTACTTC
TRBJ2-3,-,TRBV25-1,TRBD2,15,CASSQNSGRPDTQYF,TGTGCCAGCAGTCAGAATAGCGGGAGGCCAGATACGCAGTATTTT